One T cell receptor beta chain is described in this entry. Its target is not known. V lost 1 base, J lost 6 bases, and 6 bases stayed unmatched. There are 15 residues in the CDR3. CDR1 and CDR2 from the germline V gene are DFQATT and SNEGSKA (reference sequence). The data were taken from a study of post-analysis software for immune sequencing data. Study findings and constraints: Diversity measured as normalized Chao1 was significantly lower in multiple sclerosis patients than in controls. Elevated frequency relative to controls characterized roughly five TRBV segments in patients, TRBV5-6, TRBV5-1 and TRBV20-1 among them.

Unique molecular identifiers were built into the TCR beta cDNA libraries. TCRdb re-called the PCR reads with MiXCR, one entry per CDR3 protein. The data contain 820,000 or so distinct CDR3 sequences, roughly 58% of them singletons. This sequence joins TRBV20-1 and TRBJ2-1, with 10 bases identical to TRBD2. The receptor comes from a girl between 10 and 17 years old with multiple sclerosis. The sample comprised blood. CDR3 DNA sequence: TGCAGTGCTAGAGTCGCGTCTAGCGGGAGCAATGAGCAGTTCTTC. Protein: CSARVASSGSNEQFF.